This TCR beta chain was documented in a study of T cell responses to AZD1222 COVID-19 vaccine. V lost 2 bases and J lost 4; bases outside the gene matches: 10. Germline V gene data show CDR1 as WSHSY and CDR2 as SAAADI. CDR3 length equals 16 residues. Data came from immunoSEQ multiplex PCR; TCRdb stores just in-frame clones and leaves some out. Here the sample spans 85,000 to 90,000 clones, roughly 87% being singletons. Samples with a second dose at about 4 or about 12 weeks were pooled together. Regarding the study as a whole: None of the repertoires were sampled until the peak T cell response had passed.

Concerning this clone itself: Its matching antigen is unknown.

The sequencing here drew on peripheral blood, taken 28 days after the second AZD1222 dose. V gene TRBV10-2 combines with J gene TRBJ2-5, with TRBD2 matching over 7 bases. This receptor was obtained from an adult who received the AZD1222 COVID-19 vaccine. CDR3 loop: CASSEGGEGLSETQYF. CDR3 nucleotide sequence: TGCGCCAGCAGTGAGGGGGGGGAGGGTCTTTCAGAGACCCAGTACTTC.